These 13 T cell receptor beta chains originate from one sample sequenced in a study of T-cell reconstitution after alpha-beta-depleted transplantation in children (dated by TCRdb to about 2016). The method behind the library was PCR. Sequencing was performed on an Illumina HiSeq 2500. To normalize quantification of the TCRbeta repertoire, the TCR libraries were built with molecular barcoding that relied on unique molecular identifiers. TCRdb reprocessed the public reads (quality trimming at Q25 with fastp, clone calling with MiXCR) and kept in-frame beta chains. Every distinct CDR3 protein forms one entry, paired with its most common genes and DNA. In all, the sample holds around 190,000 distinct CDR3 sequences, and roughly 6.6% of those were seen once. Clones ranked in the top ten supply about 5.9% of the sample. This specimen's treatment or condition label, per the study, means: allogeneic hematopoietic cell transplantation with graft depleted of TCRalphabeta T cells and CD19 B cells.

The sequencing here drew on PBMCs, taken before TCRalphabeta/CD19-depleted stem cell transplant. The receptors stem from a boy between 2 and 10 years old with acute lymphoblastic leukemia, due to receive a stem cell transplant.

This clonotype has only a few counts. V is TRBV6-5 and J is TRBJ1-2; 9 bases map to TRBD1. The V gene end was trimmed by 2 bases and the J gene end by 7 bases; junction bases not matched to a gene: 11. Per germline, CDR1 MNHEY and CDR2 SVGAGI. This CDR3 region has 16 residues. CDR3 in amino acids: CASSYPMDRGRIGYTF. The CDR3 coding sequence is TGTGCCAGCAGTTACCCAATGGACAGGGGCCGGATTGGCTACACCTTC.

The chain employs TRBV20-1 and TRBJ1-2; tentatively, D is TRBD1 (6 bases). From germline, CDR1 is DFQATT and CDR2 SNEGSKA (reference sequence). The length of the CDR3 is 15 residues. V lost 2 bases and J 2 bases, leaving 15 bases between the germline ends. CDR3 in amino acids: CSARLPTGRNYGYTF. CDR3 DNA sequence: TGCAGTGCTAGATTACCCACAGGGCGGAACTATGGCTACACCTTC.

This clonotype turned up a few times. One end of the junction does not line up with germline, which may come from a read error. The chain uses TRBV24-1 and TRBJ2-1; D unresolved. The CDR3 spans 14 residues. Germline V lookup: CDR1 KGHDR, CDR2 SFDVKD. The CDR3 sequence: CATSDLTSYNEQFF. In DNA form, the CDR3 reads TGTGCCACCAGTGATTTGACGTCCTATAATGAGCAGTTCTTC.

This clonotype appeared many times. This chain connects TRBV29-1 to TRBJ1-1; D remains ambiguous. The V gene's germline CDR1 is SQVTM and CDR2 ANQGSEA. V lost 7 bases and J lost 7, with 13 bases in between. The CDR3 runs to 11 residues. CDR3 protein: CSARTWNEAFF. CDR3 DNA: TGCAGCGCTCGAACATGGAATGAAGCTTTCTTT.

This clonotype was counted many times. The rearrangement links TRBV12-3 or TRBV12-4 to TRBJ2-2, with 10 positions matching TRBD2. V lost 4 bases to trimming and J lost 7 bases; unmatched junction nucleotides: 3. The CDR3 totals 14 residues. The CDR3 bases are TGTGCCAGCAGTTCGAGCGGGGGGGGCGGGGAGCTGTTTTTT. Protein sequence: CASSSSGGGGELFF.

This clonotype came up many times. This chain joins TRBV28 and TRBJ2-2, with a tentative D call TRBD1 (6 bases). This CDR3 is built from 13 residues. V was shortened by 6 bases and J by 6 bases, with 11 bases between the two germline ends. Germline values: CDR1 MDHEN, CDR2 SYDVKM. CDR3 DNA: TGTGCCAGCAGCCACAGGGTTGCCGGGGAGCTGTTTTTT. Translated: CASSHRVAGELFF.

Ten or more counts support this clonotype. The chain combines TRBV25-1 with TRBJ2-2, with a weak D call TRBD2 (7 bases). The V and J ends lost 6 bases and 2 bases respectively, with 13 bases between them. From germline, CDR1 is MGHDK and CDR2 SYGVNS. The length of the CDR3 is 15 residues. For the CDR3, the DNA is TGTGCCAGCAGGGGGGGGCCGGAAAACACCGGGGAGCTGTTTTTT. Amino acids: CASRGGPENTGELFF. Full variable domain (outside the CDR3, taken from reference TRBV25-1 and TRBJ2-2): EADIYQTPRYLVIGTGKKITLECSQTMGHDKMYWYQQDPGMELHLIHYSYGVNSTEKGDLSSESTVSRIRTEHFPLTLESARPSHTSQYLCASRGGPENTGELFFGEGSRLTVL.

This clonotype was counted at least ten times. This chain uses TRBV6-2 or TRBV6-3 with TRBJ2-1, with 11 positions matching TRBD1. Germline loops: CDR1 MNHEY, CDR2 SVGEGT. The CDR3 contains 15 residues. V shed 4 bases, J shed 4 bases, and the junction held 3 bases outside the gene matches. The CDR3 DNA reads TGTGCCAGCAGTTGGGGACAGGGGGGATACAATGAGCAGTTCTTC. It codes for CASSWGQGGYNEQFF.

Ten or more counts support this clonotype. This chain links TRBV11-3 with TRBJ2-2; perhaps D is TRBD1 or TRBD2 (5 bases each). CDR3 length: 15 residues. Germline-derived CDR1 and CDR2 are SGHNT and YENEEA. Trimming left V 2 bases short and J 3 bases short, with 10 bases between. Here the CDR3 DNA reads TGTGCCAGCAGCTTATCGCAGGGAGACACCGGGGAGCTGTTTTTT. It specifies CASSLSQGDTGELFF.

On this clonotype itself: A much larger clone lies one base from this, so it may be a read error. The chain has TRBV7-9 and TRBJ2-5; D gene uncertain. The CDR3 has 12 residues. V lost 2 bases to trimming and J lost 6 bases, with 7 bases between them. Germline V gene sequence: CDR1 SEHNR, CDR2 FQNEAQ (reference sequence). In nucleotides, the CDR3 is TGTGCCAGCAGCTTATCTTCTAAGACCCAGTACTTC. Protein product: CASSLSSKTQYF.

This clonotype has only a few counts. The chain joins TRBV20-1 to TRBJ2-2, with TRBD1 as a possible D gene (5 bases). CDR1 is DFQATT, CDR2 SNEGSKA, per germline (reference sequence). The V gene lost 2 bases and the J gene lost 5 bases, with 6 bases spanning the gap. The CDR3 spans 12 residues. The CDR3 region is CSARKGTGELFF. The CDR3 bases are TGCAGTGCTAGAAAGGGGACCGGGGAGCTGTTTTTT.

This clonotype was detected only once. This rearrangement joins TRBV2 to TRBJ2-7; D is possibly TRBD1 (6 bases). The V gene's germline CDR1 is SNHLY and CDR2 FYNNEI. Between the trimmed V and J ends, which lost 11 bases and 2 bases, there was a span of 22 bases. This CDR3 comprises 15 residues. The CDR3 protein is CAFCPDSLLPYEQYF. CDR3 DNA: TGTGCCTTCTGCCCGGACAGCCTTTTACCCTACGAGCAGTACTTC.

This clonotype has a count of ten or more. The chain employs TRBV20-1 and TRBJ2-3; D call uncertain. Germline-derived CDR1 and CDR2 are DFQATT and SNEGSKA (reference sequence). Deletions cut 1 base from V and 0 bases from J, with 5 bases between. This CDR3 comprises 13 residues. The CDR3 nucleotides read TGCAGTGCTAGAGCGGAGAGCACAGATACGCAGTATTTT. Protein product: CSARAESTDTQYF.